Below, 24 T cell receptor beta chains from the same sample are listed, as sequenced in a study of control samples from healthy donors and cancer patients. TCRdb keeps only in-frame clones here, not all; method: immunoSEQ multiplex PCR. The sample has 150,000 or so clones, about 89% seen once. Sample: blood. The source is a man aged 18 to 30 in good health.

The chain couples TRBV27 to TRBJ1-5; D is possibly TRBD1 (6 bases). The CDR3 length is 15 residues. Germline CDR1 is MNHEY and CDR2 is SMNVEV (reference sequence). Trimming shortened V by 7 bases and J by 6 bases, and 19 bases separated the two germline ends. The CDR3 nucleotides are TGTGCCAGCATGGGGGGCGGCAGCTTTGCTCAGCCCCAGCATTTT. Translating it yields CASMGGGSFAQPQHF.

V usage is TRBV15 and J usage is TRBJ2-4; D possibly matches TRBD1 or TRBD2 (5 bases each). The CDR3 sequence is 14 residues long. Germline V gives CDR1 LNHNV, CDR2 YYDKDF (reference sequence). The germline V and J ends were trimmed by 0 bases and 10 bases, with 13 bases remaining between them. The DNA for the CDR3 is TGTGCCACCAGCAGAGATGTGCAGGGACGTATTCAGTACTTC. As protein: CATSRDVQGRIQYF.

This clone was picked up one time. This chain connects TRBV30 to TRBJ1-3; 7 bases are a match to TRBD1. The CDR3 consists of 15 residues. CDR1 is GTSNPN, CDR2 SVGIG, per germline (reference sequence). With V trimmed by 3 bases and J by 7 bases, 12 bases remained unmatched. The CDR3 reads CAWSQGRQGGNTIYF. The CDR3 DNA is TGTGCCTGGAGCCAGGGGCGCCAGGGGGGTAACACCATATATTTT.

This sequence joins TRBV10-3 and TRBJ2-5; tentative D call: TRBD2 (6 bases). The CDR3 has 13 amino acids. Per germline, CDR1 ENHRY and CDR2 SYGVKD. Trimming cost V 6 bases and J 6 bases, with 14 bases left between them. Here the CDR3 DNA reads TGTGCCATCAGCGCGGGATTTGAAAAGACCCAGTACTTC. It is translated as CAISAGFEKTQYF.

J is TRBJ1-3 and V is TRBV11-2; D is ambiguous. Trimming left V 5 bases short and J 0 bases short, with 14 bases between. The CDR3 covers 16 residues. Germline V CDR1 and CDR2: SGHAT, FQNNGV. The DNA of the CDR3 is TGTGCCAGCAGCGCCTACGGATTCGACTCTGGAAACACCATATATTTT. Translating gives CASSAYGFDSGNTIYF. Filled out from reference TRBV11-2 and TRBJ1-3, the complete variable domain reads EAGVAQSPRYKIIEKRQSVAFWCNPISGHATLYWYQQILGQGPKLLIQFQNNGVVDDSQLPKDRFSAERLKGVDSTLKIQPAKLEDSAVYLCASSAYGFDSGNTIYFGEGSWLTVV.

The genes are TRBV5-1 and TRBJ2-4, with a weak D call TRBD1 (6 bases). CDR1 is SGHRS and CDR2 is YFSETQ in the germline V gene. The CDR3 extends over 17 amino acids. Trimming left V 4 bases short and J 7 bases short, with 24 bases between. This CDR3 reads CASSRNLLTGLRNIQYF. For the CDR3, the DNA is TGCGCCAGCAGCCGGAATTTACTTACAGGGTTGCGGAACATTCAGTACTTC.

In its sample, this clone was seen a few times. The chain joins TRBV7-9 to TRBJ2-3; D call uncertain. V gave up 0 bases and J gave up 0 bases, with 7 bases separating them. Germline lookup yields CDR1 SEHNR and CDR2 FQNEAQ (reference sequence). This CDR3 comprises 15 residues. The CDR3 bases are TGTGCCAGCAGCTTAGCGCCGGCTAGCACAGATACGCAGTATTTT. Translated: CASSLAPASTDTQYF.

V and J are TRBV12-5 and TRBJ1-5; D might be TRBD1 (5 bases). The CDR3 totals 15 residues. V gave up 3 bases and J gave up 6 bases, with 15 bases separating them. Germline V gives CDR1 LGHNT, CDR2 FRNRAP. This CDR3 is CASGFTGVGGQPQHF. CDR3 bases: TGTGCTAGTGGTTTTACGGGGGTAGGAGGTCAGCCCCAGCATTTT. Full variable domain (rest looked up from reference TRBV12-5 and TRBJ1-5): DARVTQTPRHKVTEMGQEVTMRCQPILGHNTVFWYRQTMMQGLELLAYFRNRAPLDDSGMPKDRFSAEMPDATLATLKIQPSEPRDSAVYFCASGFTGVGGQPQHFGDGTRLSIL.

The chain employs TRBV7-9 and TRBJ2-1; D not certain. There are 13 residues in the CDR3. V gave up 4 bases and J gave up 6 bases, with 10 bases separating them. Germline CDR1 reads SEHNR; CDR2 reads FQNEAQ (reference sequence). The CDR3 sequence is CASSSPSLNEQFF. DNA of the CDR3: TGTGCCAGCAGCTCTCCGTCCCTCAATGAGCAGTTCTTC.

The CDR3 loop reads CASSYISGNTIYF. CDR3 coding DNA: TGTGCCAGCAGTTACATCTCTGGAAACACCATATATTTT. The chain links TRBV6-2 or TRBV6-3 to TRBJ1-3; D remains unclear. The germline gives CDR1 MNHEY, CDR2 SVGEGT. The CDR3 loop spans 13 amino acids. Trimming shortened V by 2 bases and J by 0 bases, and 2 bases separated the two germline ends.

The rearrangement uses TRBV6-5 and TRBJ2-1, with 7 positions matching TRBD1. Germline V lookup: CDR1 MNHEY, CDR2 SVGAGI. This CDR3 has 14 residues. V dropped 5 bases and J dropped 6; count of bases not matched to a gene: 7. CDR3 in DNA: TGTGCCAGCAGTCGACAGGGCGGTCCCAATGAGCAGTTCTTC. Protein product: CASSRQGGPNEQFF.

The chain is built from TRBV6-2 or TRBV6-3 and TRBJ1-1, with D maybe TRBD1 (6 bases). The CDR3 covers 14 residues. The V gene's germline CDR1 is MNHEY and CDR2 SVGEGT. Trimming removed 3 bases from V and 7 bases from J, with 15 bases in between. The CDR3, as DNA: TGTGCCAGCAGTTATTGGCCAGGGGAGGGTGAAGCTTTCTTT. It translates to CASSYWPGEGEAFF.

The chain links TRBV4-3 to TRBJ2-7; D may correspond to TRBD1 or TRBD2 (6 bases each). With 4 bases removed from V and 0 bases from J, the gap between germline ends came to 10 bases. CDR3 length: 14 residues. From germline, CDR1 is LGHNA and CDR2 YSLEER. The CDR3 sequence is CASSPGASSYEQYF. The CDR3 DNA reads TGCGCCAGCAGCCCGGGGGCCTCCTCCTACGAGCAGTACTTC.

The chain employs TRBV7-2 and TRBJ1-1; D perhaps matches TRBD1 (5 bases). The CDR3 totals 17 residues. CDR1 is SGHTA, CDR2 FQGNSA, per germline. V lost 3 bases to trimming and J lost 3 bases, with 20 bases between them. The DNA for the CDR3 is TGTGCCAGCAGCTTTCCGCCAGGGTATATTAGGGACACTGAAGCTTTCTTT. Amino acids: CASSFPPGYIRDTEAFF.

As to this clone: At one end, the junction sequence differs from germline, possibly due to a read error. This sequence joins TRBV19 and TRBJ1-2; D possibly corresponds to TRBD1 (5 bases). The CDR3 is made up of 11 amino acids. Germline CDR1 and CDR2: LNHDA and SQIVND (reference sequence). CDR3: CASTAGTDLSF. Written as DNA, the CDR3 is TGTGCCAGTACCGCCGGGACGGACCTCTCCTTC.

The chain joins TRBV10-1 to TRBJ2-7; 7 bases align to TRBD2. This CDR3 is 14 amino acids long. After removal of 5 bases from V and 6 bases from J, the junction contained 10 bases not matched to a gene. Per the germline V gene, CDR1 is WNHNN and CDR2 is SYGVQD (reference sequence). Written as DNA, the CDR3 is TGCGCCAGCAGTAGCGGGGTGTCGCGTTGCGAGCAGTACTTC. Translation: CASSSGVSRCEQYF.

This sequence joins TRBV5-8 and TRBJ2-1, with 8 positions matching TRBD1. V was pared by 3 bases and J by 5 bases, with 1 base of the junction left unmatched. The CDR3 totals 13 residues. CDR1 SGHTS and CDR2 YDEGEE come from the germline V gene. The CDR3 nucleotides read TGTGCCAGCAGCTGGGGACAGGACAATGAGCAGTTCTTC. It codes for CASSWGQDNEQFF. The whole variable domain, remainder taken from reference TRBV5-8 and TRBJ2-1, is EAGVTQSPTHLIKTRGQQATLRCSPISGHTSVYWYQQALGLGLQFLLWYDEGEERNRGNFPPRFSGRQFPNYSSELNVNALELEDSALYLCASSWGQDNEQFFGPGTRLTVL.

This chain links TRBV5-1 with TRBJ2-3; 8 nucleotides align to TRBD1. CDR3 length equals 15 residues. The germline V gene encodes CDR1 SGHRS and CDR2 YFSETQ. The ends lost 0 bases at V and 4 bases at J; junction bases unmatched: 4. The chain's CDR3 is CASSLEAGGPDTQYF. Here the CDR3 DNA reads TGCGCCAGCAGCTTGGAGGCAGGGGGCCCAGATACGCAGTATTTT. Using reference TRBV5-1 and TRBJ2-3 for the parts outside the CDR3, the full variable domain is KAGVTQTPRYLIKTRGQQVTLSCSPISGHRSVSWYQQTPGQGLQFLFEYFSETQRNKGNFPGRFSGRQFSNSRSEMNVSTLELGDSALYLCASSLEAGGPDTQYFGPGTRLTVL.

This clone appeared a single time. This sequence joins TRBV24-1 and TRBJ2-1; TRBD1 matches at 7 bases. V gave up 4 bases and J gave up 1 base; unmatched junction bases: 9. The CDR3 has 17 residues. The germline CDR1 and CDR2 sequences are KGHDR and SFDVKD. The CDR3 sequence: CATSDHAGQASYNEQFF. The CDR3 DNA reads TGTGCCACCAGTGACCACGCCGGACAGGCTTCCTACAATGAGCAGTTCTTC.

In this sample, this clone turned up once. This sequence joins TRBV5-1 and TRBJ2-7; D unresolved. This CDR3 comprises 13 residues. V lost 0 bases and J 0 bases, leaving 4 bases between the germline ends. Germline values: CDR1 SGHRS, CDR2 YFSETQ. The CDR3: CASSLGSSYEQYF. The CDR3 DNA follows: TGCGCCAGCAGCTTGGGGAGCTCCTACGAGCAGTACTTC.

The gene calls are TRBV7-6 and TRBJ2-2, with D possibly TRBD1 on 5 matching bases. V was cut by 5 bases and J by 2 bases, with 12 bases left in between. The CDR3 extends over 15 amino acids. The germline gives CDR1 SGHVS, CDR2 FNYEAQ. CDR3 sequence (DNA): TGTGCCAGCAGCCCGACTGGGGCCAACACCGGGGAGCTGTTTTTT. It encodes CASSPTGANTGELFF.

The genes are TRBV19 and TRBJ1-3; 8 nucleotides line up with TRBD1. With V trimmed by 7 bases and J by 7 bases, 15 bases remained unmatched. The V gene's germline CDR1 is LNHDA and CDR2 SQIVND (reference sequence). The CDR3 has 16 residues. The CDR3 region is CASTGTGTLERNTIYF. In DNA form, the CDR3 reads TGTGCCAGTACCGGGACAGGAACTCTGGAGCGTAACACCATATATTTT.

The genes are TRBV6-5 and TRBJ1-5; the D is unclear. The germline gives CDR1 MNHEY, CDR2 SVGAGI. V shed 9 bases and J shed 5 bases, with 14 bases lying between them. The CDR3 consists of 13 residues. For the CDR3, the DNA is TGTGCCAGTTGTTTTACGTGGGATCAGCCCCAGCATTTT. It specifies CASCFTWDQPQHF.

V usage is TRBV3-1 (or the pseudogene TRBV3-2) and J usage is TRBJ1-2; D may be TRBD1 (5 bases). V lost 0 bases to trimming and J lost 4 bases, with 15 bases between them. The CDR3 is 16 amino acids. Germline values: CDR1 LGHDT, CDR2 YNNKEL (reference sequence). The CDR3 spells CASSQERSGRGYGYTF. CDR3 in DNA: TGTGCCAGCAGCCAAGAGCGGTCAGGGCGGGGCTATGGCTACACCTTC.